One TCR beta chain is described in this entry. It has no known antigen specificity. No base quality values were provided; no much bigger clone lies one nucleotide off. This sample is part of a study of CD8+ T cells in alopecia areata (dated by TCRdb to the late 2010s). With regard to the full study: Treated patients were enrolled in an open-label pilot trial of oral tofacitinib at 5 to 10 mg twice daily for moderate-to-severe alopecia areata. Scalp clonality was compared among normal scalp (n=4), patchy alopecia areata scalp (n=8), and alopecia totalis/universalis scalp (n=8). High-throughput TCRbeta sequencing was used to examine T cell clonal expansion in alopecia areata in both the C3H/HeJ mouse model and human patients. Patients received tofacitinib for 6 to 18 months and were then followed off drug for 6 months to check for delayed response and recurrence. Amplification of TCRbeta CDR3 regions was done by immunoSEQ multiplex PCR using 35 Vbeta forward primers and 13 Jbeta reverse primers. On the human side, TCRbeta sequencing was run on scalp tissue and on sorted CD4+ and CD8+ peripheral blood T cells from healthy controls and from alopecia areata patients with either patchy or totalis/universalis disease. RNA came from the PAXgene miRNA kit for fixed scalp, the miRNeasy kit for PBMCs, and the RNeasy kit for mouse skin. The SALT score, which quantifies the percentage of affected scalp surface area, was used to measure disease severity in treated patients. Tofacitinib-treated patients had biopsies at baseline and at 4 and 24 weeks of treatment, with a later scalp biopsy in several patients. Results and caveats for the whole study, not just this receptor: Compared with normal scalp, lesional scalp, particularly in alopecia totalis/universalis, had higher clonality and more expanded CD8+ clones, which suggests antigenic drive. Shared TCR sequences between patients were less evident than in mice, which may be partly attributable to HLA diversity in the patient population. During tofacitinib treatment, many expanded lesional clones remained in scalp and blood, and this persistence may partly explain relapse after treatment is stopped. Scalp clonality and the number of expanded CD8+ clones among the top 100 scalp clones were significantly decreased by tofacitinib. Because the treated cohort was small and had just a single nonresponder, larger studies are needed to establish links between baseline CD8+ expansion and response. Scalp TCR repertoire analysis is complicated because resident alphabeta T cells in normal human skin are also sequenced, whereas mouse skin is dominated by gammadelta T cells.

Per the publication, the treatment or condition label means: oral pan-JAK inhibitor, 5-10 mg twice daily. Peripheral blood and lesional scalp punch biopsies were obtained from patients with alopecia areata. PBMCs were separated by density centrifugation and stained for CD3, CD4 and CD8, after which CD4+ and CD8+ T cells were sorted on a FACSAria. Library method: the immunoSEQ multiplex PCR assay. RNA was extracted from all samples and reverse transcribed into cDNA, which served as template for TCR sequencing. First-strand cDNA was synthesized with SuperScript III using a 2:1 mix of oligo-dT and random hexamers. Amplification bias was assessed with a synthetic immune receptor repertoire, and residual bias was removed computationally. The paper's processing steps were these. Raw reads were preprocessed for error removal, and CDR3 was defined according to IMGT conventions as running from the conserved cysteine to phenylalanine. Clonality was computed by normalizing Shannon entropy by log2 of the number of productive unique TCRs and subtracting the result from 1. CD4 or CD8 identity of scalp clones was inferred by cross-referencing scalp TCRbeta sequences with sorted blood CD4 and CD8 repertoires. TCRdb carries this immuneACCESS record with in-frame sequences only. Its versions omit some clonotypes, under half of them owing to an unresolved V gene in the studies checked, with the rest unexplained. That table gives V, J and clone size, and the DNA gave D and trimming. Within this sample are some 170,000 clones, with roughly 58% of them counted one time only. The ten largest clones take up 16% of the sample.

The TCR sequence derives from a human donor with alopecia areata. Sequencing used CD4+ T cells sorted from blood, obtained at week 56, from a patient treated with tofacitinib.

The nucleotide sequence reads TGTGCCAGTGATCTCTGGGGAACAGCAGGGGTTCAGTACTTC. This codes for CASDLWGTAGVQYF. The chain is assembled from TRBV2 and TRBJ2-4, with a weak D call of TRBD1 (6 bases match). Between the V and J ends, shortened by 9 bases and 11 bases respectively, the junction contains 23 bases. The cysteine opens and the phenylalanine closes a CDR3 of 14 amino acids. Left in the record is the CDR3 DNA by itself, 42 bases read in frame from the first base. Via the germline V gene, CDR1 is SNHLY and CDR2 FYNNEI.